Listed here are 26 T cell receptor beta chains from one sample, sequenced in a study of cytomegalovirus exposure and HLA in healthy donors (dated by TCRdb to 2017 to 2019). Libraries were constructed by the immunoSEQ multiplex PCR assay. For the multiplex PCR, a mixture combining 60 forward primers for TCR Vbeta segments and 13 reverse primers for TCR Jbeta segments was used. Drawn from immuneACCESS, this table holds only the in-frame rearrangements with V and J called that TCRdb kept. Clones are partly lost; checked studies trace under half to an unresolved V gene and leave the rest unexplained. For this sample the table gives about 52,000 clones, of which around 70% were detected only once. The ten largest clones represent under 3% of the sample. The sequenced sample was PBMCs. These receptors were obtained from a man between 18 and 35 years old in good health and CMV-seronegative.

V is TRBV7-9 and J is TRBJ2-7; possible D gene TRBD1, 5 bases. Trimming left V 6 bases short and J 5 bases short, with 14 bases between. CDR3 size: 13 residues. CDR1 and CDR2 (germline): SEHNR, FQNEAQ (reference sequence). The CDR3 DNA reads as TGTGCCAGCAGTCGAACAGGTCCCGACGAGCAGTACTTC. Its protein is CASSRTGPDEQYF.

This clone has just a few counts. V and J are TRBV2 and TRBJ2-1, with D uncertain. Trimming took off 3 bases at V and 4 bases at J, with 16 bases between the two ends. This CDR3 spans 16 amino acids. In germline, CDR1 is SNHLY, CDR2 FYNNEI. CDR3 DNA sequence: TGTGCCAGCAGTGACTCTATGTTAACGAGTTACAATGAGCAGTTCTTC. This gives the protein CASSDSMLTSYNEQFF. Full variable domain (missing parts from reference TRBV2 and TRBJ2-1): EPEVTQTPSHQVTQMGQEVILRCVPISNHLYFYWYRQILGQKVEFLVSFYNNEISEKSEIFDDQFSVERPDGSNFTLKIRSTKLEDSAMYFCASSDSMLTSYNEQFFGPGTRLTVL.

V usage is TRBV4-1 and J usage is TRBJ1-5; 7 bases are shared with TRBD1. The V gene end was trimmed by 1 base and the J gene end by 6 bases; junction bases not matched to a gene: 3. The CDR3 sequence is 14 residues long. The germline V gene encodes CDR1 MGHRA and CDR2 YSYEKL. The CDR3 region is CASSQGAGGQPQHF. As DNA, the CDR3 is TGCGCCAGCAGCCAAGGGGCAGGGGGTCAGCCCCAGCATTTT.

V gene TRBV6-5 combines with J gene TRBJ2-7, with D tentatively TRBD1 (5 bases). The ends were cut back, 7 bases at V and 5 bases at J, with 21 bases in the middle. Germline V gives CDR1 MNHEY, CDR2 SVGAGI. CDR3 length: 15 amino acids. This chain's CDR3 is CASTARQGLFHEQYF. Here the CDR3 DNA reads TGTGCCAGCACCGCCCGCCAGGGTCTTTTCCACGAGCAGTACTTC.

The chain has TRBV4-1 and TRBJ2-7; TRBD1 agrees at 7 bases. Per the germline V gene, CDR1 is MGHRA and CDR2 is YSYEKL. Losses at the gene ends were 3 bases for V and 2 bases for J; bases not matched to a gene: 7. CDR3 length: 15 residues. The CDR3 nucleotides read TGCGCCAGCAGCCATCTAGACAGGGCCCCCTACGAGCAGTACTTC. Translated: CASSHLDRAPYEQYF.

There are a few counts of this clone. The rearrangement joins TRBV6-1 to TRBJ1-5; 8 bases line up with TRBD1. CDR1 MNHNS and CDR2 SASEGT come from the germline V gene. With 5 bases clipped from V and 1 base from J, the junction kept 4 bases outside the gene matches. The CDR3 sequence is 15 residues long. DNA of the CDR3: TGTGCCAGCAGTCAGTGGACAGGGAGCAATCAGCCCCAGCATTTT. This translates into CASSQWTGSNQPQHF.

This clone appeared a few times. The chain links TRBV6-6 to TRBJ2-3, with a possible D match to TRBD1 (6 bases). CDR3 length: 14 residues. Germline CDR1 is MNHNY and CDR2 is SVGAGI (reference sequence). V was shortened by 2 bases and J by 4 bases, with 10 bases between the two germline ends. This chain's CDR3 is CASSYTRTADTQYF. DNA of the CDR3: TGTGCCAGCAGTTACACGAGGACAGCAGATACGCAGTATTTT.

This chain connects TRBV9 to TRBJ1-1; no clear D gene. Germline V gene sequence: CDR1 SGDLS, CDR2 YYNGEE. The CDR3 consists of 13 residues. Trimming stripped 3 bases from V and 5 bases from J, with 11 bases between. CDR3 loop: CASSGGQWTEAFF. The CDR3 coding sequence is TGTGCCAGCAGCGGAGGTCAGTGGACTGAAGCTTTCTTT. The full variable domain, in which reference TRBV9 and TRBJ1-1 provide the parts outside the CDR3, is DSGVTQTPKHLITATGQRVTLRCSPRSGDLSVYWYQQSLDQGLQFLIQYYNGEERAKGNILERFSAQQFPDLHSELNLSSLELGDSALYFCASSGGQWTEAFFGQGTRLTVV.

The chain recombines TRBV5-1 with TRBJ2-7, with TRBD2 matching 7 bases. The CDR3 has 14 residues. Per germline, CDR1 SGHRS and CDR2 YFSETQ. The trim removed 6 bases at V and 0 bases at J, leaving 6 bases unmatched. In nucleotides, the CDR3 is TGCGCCAGCACCCGGGGGGATACCTCCTACGAGCAGTACTTC. Amino acids: CASTRGDTSYEQYF.

The chain links TRBV29-1 to TRBJ1-5, with a weak D call TRBD1 (6 bases). Per the germline V gene, CDR1 is SQVTM and CDR2 is ANQGSEA. The V gene lost 2 bases and the J gene lost 4 bases, with 12 bases spanning the gap. The CDR3 runs 14 residues. The CDR3, as DNA: TGCAGCGTTGAATCAGGGGTGGGAAATCAGCCCCAGCATTTT. Its protein product is CSVESGVGNQPQHF. The whole variable domain, remainder taken from reference TRBV29-1 and TRBJ1-5, is SAVISQKPSRDICQRGTSLTIQCQVDSQVTMMFWYRQQPGQSLTLIATANQGSEATYESGFVIDKFPISRPNLTFSTLTVSNMSPEDSSIYLCSVESGVGNQPQHFGDGTRLSIL.

The rearrangement joins TRBV10-3 to TRBJ2-1, with 8 bases matching TRBD1. The length of the CDR3 is 14 residues. The V gene's germline CDR1 is ENHRY and CDR2 SYGVKD. V lost 5 bases, J lost 6 bases, and 6 bases stayed unmatched. CDR3: CAISRQGSGNEQFF. CDR3 nucleotides: TGTGCCATCAGTAGACAGGGGAGTGGCAATGAGCAGTTCTTC.

The chain carries TRBV5-4 and TRBJ2-5; 15 nucleotides line up with TRBD2. The V segment lost 3 bases and the J segment 5 bases; nucleotides outside the gene matches: 2. Germline loops: CDR1 SGHNT, CDR2 YYREEE (reference sequence). The CDR3 sequence is 15 residues long. The CDR3 is CASSSGLAGGETQYF. The CDR3 bases are TGTGCCAGCAGCTCCGGACTAGCGGGGGGGGAGACCCAGTACTTC.

The V call is TRBV4-1, the J call TRBJ1-2; D gene unclear. V dropped 2 bases and J dropped 2 bases, with 15 bases sitting between them. Germline V gene sequence: CDR1 MGHRA, CDR2 YSYEKL. There are 16 residues in the CDR3. The CDR3 DNA reads TGCGCCAGCAGCCAAATCGGGGAGCCGGGAAACTATGGCTACACCTTC. This translates into CASSQIGEPGNYGYTF.

The chain links TRBV4-3 to TRBJ2-1; 11 bases match TRBD1. Germline V gene data show CDR1 as LGHNA and CDR2 as YSLEER. This CDR3 has 16 residues. V lost 5 bases and J lost 9; bases outside the gene matches: 12. The CDR3 region is CASSSDRGPTGSEQFF. CDR3 in DNA: TGCGCCAGCAGCTCGGACAGGGGGCCTACGGGCAGTGAGCAGTTCTTC.

This clone was found a few times. The V gene is TRBV5-1, the J gene TRBJ2-2, with 8 bases fitting TRBD1. Germline assignment: CDR1 SGHRS and CDR2 YFSETQ. The ends lost 2 bases at V and 5 bases at J; junction bases unmatched: 5. The CDR3 totals 15 residues. CDR3: CASSFGQGRTGELFF. As DNA, the CDR3 is TGCGCCAGCAGCTTCGGACAGGGTAGAACCGGGGAGCTGTTTTTT.

V gene TRBV4-2 combines with J gene TRBJ2-1; D unclear. The CDR3 has 12 residues. With 0 bases removed from V and 9 bases from J, the gap between germline ends came to 6 bases. Germline lookup yields CDR1 LGHNA and CDR2 YNFKEQ. CDR3 sequence reads: CASSQDLREQFF. DNA for the CDR3: TGTGCCAGCAGCCAAGATCTCCGTGAGCAGTTCTTC.

This chain connects TRBV7-9 to TRBJ2-5; no definite D call. Trimming cost V 1 base and J 2 bases, with 11 bases left between them. Germline V gene lookup returns CDR1 SEHNR and CDR2 FQNEAQ (reference sequence). This CDR3 is built from 15 residues. The CDR3 DNA reads TGTGCCAGCAGCTTAGGAGGTCCAGCTCAAGAGACCCAGTACTTC. Translating gives CASSLGGPAQETQYF. Together with reference TRBV7-9 and TRBJ2-5, the CDR3 gives the full variable domain: DTGVSQNPRHKITKRGQNVTFRCDPISEHNRLYWYRQTLGQGPEFLTYFQNEAQLEKSRLLSDRFSAERPKGSFSTLEIQRTEQGDSAMYLCASSLGGPAQETQYFGPGTRLLVL.

The rearrangement joins TRBV5-1 to TRBJ1-6; TRBD1 aligns across 8 bases. Trimming at V came to 3 bases and at J to 10 bases, leaving 6 bases not matched to a gene. This CDR3 comprises 14 residues. CDR1 is SGHRS and CDR2 is YFSETQ in the germline V gene. The CDR3 nucleotides are TGCGCCAGCAGCTCAACAGGGGGAGAATCACCCCTCCACTTT. This translates into CASSSTGGESPLHF. Variable domain in full (rest from reference TRBV5-1 and TRBJ1-6): KAGVTQTPRYLIKTRGQQVTLSCSPISGHRSVSWYQQTPGQGLQFLFEYFSETQRNKGNFPGRFSGRQFSNSRSEMNVSTLELGDSALYLCASSSTGGESPLHFGNGTRLTVT.

This clone was counted between two and nine times. The chain carries TRBV6-5 and TRBJ2-6, with TRBD2 matching over 8 bases. V shed 4 bases, J shed 2 bases, and the junction held 4 bases outside the gene matches. This CDR3 region has 16 residues. Germline V gene data show CDR1 as MNHEY and CDR2 as SVGAGI. The CDR3 nucleotides are TGTGCCAGCAGTTGGAGCGGGGGCGCTGGGGCCAACGTCCTGACTTTC. It is translated as CASSWSGGAGANVLTF.

The chain uses TRBV30 and TRBJ1-5; TRBD1 might be the D (5 bases). V was pared by 0 bases and J by 0 bases, with 9 bases between. CDR1 is GTSNPN, CDR2 SVGIG, per germline (reference sequence). This CDR3 has 15 amino acids. CDR3 sequence (DNA): TGTGCCTGGAGTGTCGGGGGGTATAGCAATCAGCCCCAGCATTTT. Protein sequence: CAWSVGGYSNQPQHF.

This clone was seen a handful of times. The V gene is TRBV10-3, the J gene TRBJ1-4; D is undetermined. Germline CDR1 and CDR2: ENHRY and SYGVKD. This CDR3 contains 14 residues. The V end was cut by 3 bases, the J end by 5 bases, with 10 bases between. CDR3 in amino acids: CAISDGGRNEKLFF. DNA of the CDR3: TGTGCCATCAGTGATGGAGGGAGAAATGAAAAACTGTTTTTT.

This chain links TRBV30 with TRBJ2-3, with D perhaps matching TRBD2 (6 bases). The CDR3 extends over 16 amino acids. V was clipped by 0 bases and J by 3 bases, with 16 bases between them. Germline V gene data show CDR1 as GTSNPN and CDR2 as SVGIG (reference sequence). This chain's CDR3 is CAWSVPTGVGTDTQYF. As DNA, the CDR3 is TGTGCCTGGAGTGTTCCGACGGGAGTAGGGACAGATACGCAGTATTTT.

The chain combines TRBV6-1 with TRBJ2-5; 14 nucleotides match TRBD2. The CDR3 loop spans 17 amino acids. CDR1 is MNHNS, CDR2 SASEGT, per germline. The J segment lost 4 bases and the V segment lost 3 bases, leaving 7 bases of the junction unmatched. For the CDR3, the DNA is TGTGCCAGCAGTGAGACTAGCGGGAGGGTTAGAGGAGAGACCCAGTACTTC. This sequence encodes CASSETSGRVRGETQYF.

This chain links TRBV30 with TRBJ1-1; tentative D call: TRBD1 (5 bases). This CDR3 is built from 15 residues. Germline V gene data show CDR1 as GTSNPN and CDR2 as SVGIG (reference sequence). Trimming cost V 0 bases and J 0 bases, with 11 bases left between them. Here the CDR3 DNA reads TGTGCCTGGAGTGTAGCTAGGACACTGAACACTGAAGCTTTCTTT. It translates to CAWSVARTLNTEAFF.

This clone occurred once. The J gene is TRBJ1-1, the V gene TRBV6-5; tentatively, D is TRBD1 (5 bases). The germline V gene encodes CDR1 MNHEY and CDR2 SVGAGI. Trimming removed 3 bases from V and 7 bases from J, with 9 bases in between. CDR3 size: 12 residues. The CDR3 DNA sequence: TGTGCCAGCAGTTATCCGGGGGATGAAGCTTTCTTT. This codes for CASSYPGDEAFF.

This clone was detected only a few times. The chain links TRBV9 to TRBJ2-1; D possibly corresponds to TRBD2 (6 bases). Germline-derived CDR1 and CDR2 are SGDLS and YYNGEE. Trimming shortened V by 0 bases and J by 9 bases, and 10 bases separated the two germline ends. The CDR3 sequence is 13 residues long. The CDR3 DNA follows: TGTGCCAGCAGCGTAGCGCTAGCGACTGAGCAGTTCTTC. Amino acid sequence: CASSVALATEQFF. The full variable domain, completed using reference TRBV9 and TRBJ2-1, is DSGVTQTPKHLITATGQRVTLRCSPRSGDLSVYWYQQSLDQGLQFLIQYYNGEERAKGNILERFSAQQFPDLHSELNLSSLELGDSALYFCASSVALATEQFFGPGTRLTVL.